One and the same sample provided the 19 T cell receptor beta chains below, sequenced in a study of T cells in women clearing cervical HPV infection. Assay: immunoSEQ multiplex PCR; the TCRdb copy retains only in-frame clones and omits some. The sample holds approximately 35,000 clones. Sequenced sample: blood buffy coat. The receptors here all came from a woman aged 18-70 years with a cervical HPV16 infection that either progressed to CIN3+ or cleared (not recorded which).

As regards this clone: The read ends 3 residues shy of where the CDR3 ends; the end is completed using the germline J gene. Other nucleotide sequences from this sample produce the same CDR3. The rearrangement uses TRBV19 and TRBJ1-5, with 7 bases matching TRBD1. The CDR3 extends over 12 amino acids. From germline, CDR1 is LNHDA and CDR2 SQIVND (reference sequence). Trimming removed 9 bases from V and 9 bases from J; junction bases left unmatched: 8. The part of the CDR3 DNA that was read is TGTGCCAGCAAGACAGGGAGGGCGCCC. It specifies CASKTGRAP. The CDR3, in full, reads CASKTGRAPQHF.

Concerning this clone itself: The CDR3 goes on 3 residues after the read ends, and that part is filled in from the germline J gene. The rearrangement joins TRBV5-5 to TRBJ1-5, with a possible D match to TRBD1 (5 bases). From germline, CDR1 is SGHKS and CDR2 YYEKEE (reference sequence). The CDR3 consists of 15 residues. The V gene lost 3 bases and the J gene lost 0 bases, with 10 bases spanning the gap. The CDR3 loop is CASSWIDSSNQPQHF. The covered CDR3 bases are TGTGCCAGCAGCTGGATCGACAGTAGCAATCAGCCC. The complete variable domain, with remaining parts taken from reference TRBV5-5 and TRBJ1-5, reads DAGVTQSPTHLIKTRGQQVTLRCSPISGHKSVSWYQQVLGQGPQFIFQYYEKEERGRGNFPDRFSARQFPNYSSELNVNALLLGDSALYLCASSWIDSSNQPQHFGDGTRLSIL.

According to its frequency, this clone is medium-sized (0.01 to 0.1%). The read finishes 3 residues shy of the CDR3 end, and the germline J gene is used to complete it. The chain has TRBV20-1 and TRBJ1-4; maybe TRBD1 (5 bases). The V and J ends lost 5 bases and 7 bases respectively, with 14 bases between them. This CDR3 spans 13 amino acids. CDR1 DFQATT and CDR2 SNEGSKA come from the germline V gene (reference sequence). The CDR3 region is CSAESGDREKLFF. The CDR3 DNA, read in part, is TGCAGTGCTGAGTCGGGGGACCGTGAAAAA.

As regards this clone: The read stops 3 residues short of the end of the CDR3; the missing end is completed from the germline J gene. The genes are TRBV18 and TRBJ2-7; D might be TRBD2 (6 bases). Per germline, CDR1 KGHSH and CDR2 LQKENI. V was clipped by 3 bases and J by 4 bases, with 7 bases between them. The CDR3 has 12 residues. The CDR3 bases that were read are TGTGCCAGCTCACCCGGGGGATACGAG. Its protein is CASSPGGYE. The entire CDR3 is CASSPGGYEQYF.

Concerning this clone: Sequence at one end of the junction differs from germline and may be a read error. The read terminates 3 residues ahead of where the CDR3 ends, so the germline J gene completes it. Distinct nucleotide sequences in the sample also encode this CDR3. The chain combines TRBV2 with TRBJ1-2, with TRBD1 as a possible D gene (6 bases). Per germline, CDR1 SNHLY and CDR2 FYNNEI. This CDR3 has 11 amino acids. CDR3 DNA, as far as it was read: TGTGCCAGCAAACAGGGCTATGGA. Translation: CASKQGYG. The whole CDR3 reads CASKQGYGYTF. Using reference TRBV2 and TRBJ1-2 for the parts outside the CDR3, the full variable domain is EPEVTQTPSHQVTQMGQEVILRCVPISNHLYFYWYRQILGQKVEFLVSFYNNEISEKSEIFDDQFSVERPDGSNFTLKIRSTKLEDSAMYFCASKQGYGYTFGSGTRLTVV.

Of note for this clone: The CDR3 is cut off 3 residues early in the read; its end comes from the germline J gene. Other DNA sequences in the same sample also yield this CDR3. The rearrangement joins TRBV2 to TRBJ1-3; 10 bases fit TRBD1. The V segment lost 6 bases and the J segment 8 bases; nucleotides outside the gene matches: 7. In germline, CDR1 is SNHLY, CDR2 FYNNEI. This CDR3 contains 14 residues. Incomplete CDR3 DNA: TGTGCCAGCAGGGACAGGGGGAGTGTAGACACC. Encoded protein: CASRDRGSVDT. From start to end, the CDR3 is CASRDRGSVDTIYF.

Comments on this clone: The sequence runs out 3 residues before the end of the CDR3; the remainder is reconstructed from the germline J gene. This chain connects TRBV7-8 to TRBJ1-4; unclear D gene. There are 14 residues in the CDR3. Germline loops: CDR1 SGHVS, CDR2 FQNEAQ. The CDR3 loop reads CASSLGHYNSPLFF. The sequenced part of the CDR3 DNA is TGTGCCAGCAGCTTAGGACATTATAATTCACCA.

On this clone: The CDR3 end lies 3 residues beyond the end of the read and is filled in from the germline J gene. The V and J genes are TRBV7-6 and TRBJ2-3; 9 nucleotides line up with TRBD2. Per the germline V gene, CDR1 is SGHVS and CDR2 is FNYEAQ. V was clipped by 1 base and J by 1 base; unmatched bases: 3. The CDR3 is 16 amino acids. The sequenced part of the CDR3 DNA is TGTGCCAGCAGCTTAGGCGGGGGGGTGGGCACAGATACG. Translating gives CASSLGGGVGTDT. The complete CDR3 reads CASSLGGGVGTDTQYF.

Of note for this clone: The read gets to within 3 residues of the CDR3 end, and the germline J gene fills in the rest. This chain uses TRBV7-9 with TRBJ2-3, with TRBD1 as a possible D gene (6 bases). Trimming left V 4 bases short and J 4 bases short, with 15 bases between. In germline, CDR1 is SEHNR, CDR2 FQNEAQ (reference sequence). The CDR3 length is 15 residues. CDR3 protein: CASSWDKHAPDTQYF. The part of the CDR3 DNA that was read is TGTGCCAGCAGCTGGGACAAACACGCGCCAGATACG.

CDR3 region: CASSLYGTITGELFF. CDR3 DNA, as far as it was read: TGTGCCAGCAGTTTATACGGGACAATCACCGGGGAG. The gene calls are TRBV27 and TRBJ2-2; D may be TRBD1 (6 bases). The observed sequence ends 3 residues before the CDR3 terminus, with the missing tail filled in from the germline J gene. CDR3 length: 15 residues. Between the trimmed V and J ends, which lost 1 base and 4 bases, there was a span of 10 bases. CDR1 is MNHEY, CDR2 SMNVEV, per germline (reference sequence).

Concerning this clone itself: The CDR3 end lies 3 residues beyond the end of the read and is filled in from the germline J gene. This chain links TRBV20-1 with TRBJ1-1; D unclear. The CDR3 consists of 12 residues. Per germline, CDR1 DFQATT and CDR2 SNEGSKA (reference sequence). CDR3 bases read: TGCAGTGCTAGAGATCAGATCTCAGAA. It encodes CSARDQISE. In full, the CDR3 is CSARDQISEAFF.

About this clone: The sequenced fragment ends 3 residues before the CDR3 boundary, so the rest is inferred from the germline J gene. The rearrangement joins TRBV10-1 to TRBJ1-5; TRBD1 might be the D (5 bases). This CDR3 contains 16 residues. The V end lost 2 bases, the J end lost 7 bases, and 18 bases lay between the germline ends. Germline CDR1 and CDR2: WNHNN and SYGVQD (reference sequence). Partial CDR3 DNA: TGCGCCAGCAGTGAGAGGGACTCCCCCCTTGGGCAGCCC. Translating gives CASSERDSPLGQP. The full CDR3 sequence reads CASSERDSPLGQPQHF.

A remark on this clone: The CDR3 end lies 3 residues beyond the end of the read and is filled in from the germline J gene. The gene calls are TRBV19 and TRBJ1-2; TRBD1 agrees at 7 bases. The CDR3 has 13 amino acids. The germline V gene encodes CDR1 LNHDA and CDR2 SQIVND (reference sequence). CDR3 bases read: TGTGCCAGTAGTCCGGGACAGACCTACGAC. It yields the protein CASSPGQTYD. The whole CDR3 reads CASSPGQTYDYTF.

Details on this clone: The CDR3 end falls 3 residues outside the read, so it is completed with the germline J gene. This chain uses TRBV11-3 with TRBJ1-2; 10 bases match TRBD1. Germline V gene sequence: CDR1 SGHNT, CDR2 YENEEA. The CDR3 totals 15 residues. The CDR3 loop is CASSFGTGETYDYTF. The sequenced part of the CDR3 DNA is TGTGCCAGCAGCTTCGGGACAGGGGAAACCTACGAC. The variable domain in full, completed from reference TRBV11-3 and TRBJ1-2, reads EAGVVQSPRYKIIEKKQPVAFWCNPISGHNTLYWYLQNLGQGPELLIRYENEEAVDDSQLPKDRFSAERLKGVDSTLKIQPAELGDSAVYLCASSFGTGETYDYTFGSGTRLTVV.

For this clone: The read stops 3 residues short of the end of the CDR3; the missing end is completed from the germline J gene. The gene calls are TRBV29-1 and TRBJ1-1; D perhaps matches TRBD1 (6 bases). Germline V CDR1 and CDR2: SQVTM, ANQGSEA. Trimming took off 7 bases at V and 1 base at J, with 13 bases between the two ends. The CDR3 extends over 13 amino acids. The CDR3 here is CSGYREENTEAFF. Incomplete CDR3 DNA: TGCAGCGGATACAGGGAAGAGAACACTGAA. Complete variable domain (other parts from reference TRBV29-1 and TRBJ1-1): SAVISQKPSRDICQRGTSLTIQCQVDSQVTMMFWYRQQPGQSLTLIATANQGSEATYESGFVIDKFPISRPNLTFSTLTVSNMSPEDSSIYLCSGYREENTEAFFGQGTRLTVV.

Comment on this clone: The read is 3 residues too short to cover the CDR3 end, so that end is filled in from the germline J gene. Other nucleotide sequences in the sample specify the same CDR3. This chain uses TRBV18 with TRBJ2-7; TRBD1 matches at 11 bases. The V segment lost 6 bases and the J segment 1 base; nucleotides outside the gene matches: 8. The CDR3 loop spans 16 amino acids. Per the germline V gene, CDR1 is KGHSH and CDR2 is LQKENI. CDR3 bases read: TGTGCCAGCTCCCCCCCCGGGACAGGGGGGTCCTACGAG. This translates into CASSPPGTGGSYE. The full CDR3 protein is CASSPPGTGGSYEQYF.

Notes on this clone: The CDR3 extends 3 residues past the end of the read, so its final part is completed from the germline J gene. The J gene is TRBJ2-4, the V gene TRBV18, with TRBD1 identical over 8 bases. This CDR3 comprises 14 residues. Germline-derived CDR1 and CDR2 are KGHSH and LQKENI. The CDR3 sequence: CASSPPDRARGQYF. CDR3 DNA (partial): TGTGCCAGCTCACCACCGGACAGGGCTCGTGGT.

On this clone: The read is 3 residues too short to cover the CDR3 end, so that end is filled in from the germline J gene. This rearrangement joins TRBV18 to TRBJ2-4; 9 bases align to TRBD1. Germline CDR1 reads KGHSH; CDR2 reads LQKENI. The CDR3 totals 16 residues. The sequenced CDR3 bases are TGTGCCAGCTCACGTGAGACAGGGGGTATGAACTATGGT. Its translation is CASSRETGGMNYG. The entire CDR3 reads CASSRETGGMNYGQYF.

With respect to this clone: The CDR3 extends 3 residues past the end of the read, so its final part is completed from the germline J gene. The chain carries TRBV18 and TRBJ1-2, with D tentatively TRBD1 (5 bases). CDR3 length equals 15 residues. The germline V gene has CDR1 KGHSH and CDR2 LQKENI. CDR3 DNA (partial): TGTGCCAGCTCACCGCCCGGGACTAGTTTTTACGAC. This translates into CASSPPGTSFYD. The whole CDR3 sequence reads CASSPPGTSFYDYTF.